The sequence of this TCR beta chain was determined in a study of blood T cell repertoires in COVID-19. Study information: The United States, Italy and Spain were the sources of the acute and convalescent COVID-19 samples. PBMCs, B-cell-depleted T cells, or T cells were the source of the cDNA or gDNA that made up the material.

CDR3 length equals 16 residues. CDR1 MGHRA and CDR2 YSYEKL come from the germline V gene. The junction had 10 bases not matched to a gene; V was cut back by 4 bases and J by 4 bases. Per the original methods: From reference gene primer amplification, estimates of nucleated cell counts were derived. Libraries were prepared by immunoSEQ multiplex PCR; TCRdb keeps only in-frame clonotypes and omits some of them. V, J and clone size were drawn from that table, and D and trimming were deduced from the DNA. The sample consists of a few hundred thousand clones, around 87% of them appearing once. The source of this sequence is a woman in her seventies with active or convalescent COVID-19. The rearrangement links TRBV4-1 to TRBJ1-3, with 7 positions matching TRBD1. The sample was peripheral blood. The CDR3 coding sequence is TGCGCCAGCAGCCTCCGACAGGGAACGTCCGGAAACACCATATATTTT. Its translation is CASSLRQGTSGNTIYF.